This TCR beta chain was observed in a study of cytomegalovirus exposure and HLA in healthy donors. This CDR3 contains 17 residues. The germline gives CDR1 SGHRS, CDR2 YFSETQ. V lost 0 bases, J lost 2 bases, and 17 bases lay in between. Donors sampled were nominally healthy, though unrecorded immune exposures were likely. Regarding the study as a whole: Later, TCR association rates were found to vary by HLA locus, highest for DRB1 and lowest for HLA-C.

With regard to this clone: Its antigen remains unidentified.

PCR involved 60 Vbeta and 13 Jbeta primers. Sequencing used immunoSEQ multiplex PCR; TCRdb keeps in-frame clones, though not all of them. The repertoire holds about 160,000 clones, about 85% seen once, with roughly 2.2% in the top ten. The chain links TRBV5-1 to TRBJ1-1; D is uncertain. This TCR derives from a man between 18 and 35 years old in good health and CMV-seropositive. Sample: PBMCs. The CDR3 is CASSLAWEGGKNTEAFF. The DNA of the CDR3 is TGCGCCAGCAGCTTGGCCTGGGAGGGAGGTAAAAACACTGAAGCTTTCTTT.